This T cell receptor beta chain was sequenced for a study of shared clonotypes between healthy human individuals. Each cell subset's genomic DNA was divided evenly among several immunoSEQ plates. Unsorted PBMC samples were amplified in replicate PCRs containing roughly 0.3 ug DNA, some 30,000 T cell genomes. TCRdb keeps only in-frame clones here, not all; method: immunoSEQ multiplex PCR. The sample lists 470,000 or so clones, approximately 82% occurring once. This CDR3 contains 15 residues. Germline trimming cut 1 base from V and 6 bases from J; bases unmatched to any gene: 7. Germline CDR1 is MNHNS and CDR2 is SASEGT. The healthy adult donors were HIV-negative and reported no recent acute infections or vaccinations. Each sample came from a Caucasian adult donor living in Nashville, Tennessee.

This receptor was taken from a woman in her thirties or forties in good health. Some clones in this sample may be carry-over from other donors' samples. The sequencing sample was made of PBMCs. The chain joins TRBV6-1 to TRBJ2-3; 7 bases map to TRBD2. The CDR3 sequence: CASSEVMERDDTQYF. The CDR3 coding sequence is TGTGCCAGCAGTGAAGTGATGGAGCGGGACGATACGCAGTATTTT.